What follows are 6 T cell receptor beta chains derived from one specimen sequenced in a study of T cells in Graves' hyperthyroidism and ophthalmopathy. TCR beta CDR3 regions were amplified from RNA. The study used the HTBI primer set for a first-round RT-PCR of the TCR CDR3. TCRdb ran MiXCR on the multiplex PCR reads and lists one entry per CDR3 protein. The repertoire holds roughly 500,000 distinct CDR3 sequences, with roughly 23% as singletons. The sample comprised blood. The receptors come from a woman between 70 and 85 years old with Graves' ophthalmopathy.

The V and J genes are TRBV3-1 and TRBJ1-2; a weak D match, TRBD1 (5 bases). Trimming took 2 bases from V and 5 from J, leaving 9 bases between them. The CDR3 extends over 13 amino acids. In germline, CDR1 is LGHDT, CDR2 YNNKEL (reference sequence). CDR3 sequence (DNA): TGTGCCAGCAGCCAACGACAGCATTATGGCTACACCTTC. Translation: CASSQRQHYGYTF.

The chain uses TRBV11-3 and TRBJ2-7; TRBD2 aligns across 15 bases. There are 15 residues in the CDR3. Germline V gives CDR1 SGHNT, CDR2 YENEEA. J gave up 5 bases and V 5 bases, and 4 bases lay outside the gene matches. DNA of the CDR3: TGTGCCAGCAGCGACGGGACTAGCGGGAGGAACGAGCAGTACTTC. It yields the protein CASSDGTSGRNEQYF.

The chain joins TRBV7-9 to TRBJ2-5; 9 bases line up with TRBD2. Per germline, CDR1 SEHNR and CDR2 FQNEAQ (reference sequence). The ends lost 8 bases at V and 4 bases at J; junction bases unmatched: 11. This CDR3 is 15 amino acids long. The CDR3 region is CASARSGSRAETQYF. CDR3 nucleotides: TGTGCCAGCGCCCGTAGCGGGAGTAGGGCAGAGACCCAGTACTTC.

This chain connects TRBV2 to TRBJ2-1, with TRBD2 as a possible D gene (6 bases). The V and J ends lost 6 bases and 0 bases respectively, with 12 bases between them. Germline V gene sequence: CDR1 SNHLY, CDR2 FYNNEI. The CDR3 runs 15 residues. Written as DNA, the CDR3 is TGTGCCAGCAGATCTCTAGCGTACTCCTACAATGAGCAGTTCTTC. This gives the protein CASRSLAYSYNEQFF.

This clonotype was counted between two and nine times. V and J are TRBV6-2 or TRBV6-3 and TRBJ2-1; D not resolved. The V end lost 2 bases, the J end lost 4 bases, and 9 bases lay between the germline ends. The CDR3 consists of 14 residues. Germline values: CDR1 MNHEY, CDR2 SVGEGT. This CDR3 reads CASSYASFYNEQFF. The CDR3 bases are TGTGCCAGCAGTTACGCCAGCTTTTACAATGAGCAGTTCTTC.

This chain uses TRBV20-1 with TRBJ2-3, with D perhaps TRBD2 (6 bases). The CDR3 length is 15 residues. Germline values: CDR1 DFQATT, CDR2 SNEGSKA (reference sequence). V lost 0 bases and J 5 bases, leaving 15 bases between the germline ends. The CDR3 here is CSARDWTGAIDTQYF. CDR3 coding DNA: TGCAGTGCTAGAGATTGGACGGGAGCGATAGATACGCAGTATTTT.